The next 3 T cell receptor beta chains were all read from a single sample in a study of siplizumab effects on memory and regulatory T cells (dated by TCRdb to between 2018 and 2021). Receptors were amplified or captured by the immunoSEQ multiplex PCR assay. Here the immuneACCESS table is served through TCRdb, limited to in-frame sequences with V and J called. Missing clones are a known gap in these copies; in checked studies unresolved V genes cover under half, and the rest lacks a known reason. The sample yields tens of thousands of clones; around 96% were counted once. The ten largest clones take up 0.095% of the sample. Sequenced input: naive CD8+ T cells sorted from blood. What this sample's cell subset or site label stands for: unstimulated naive T cells. Receptors originate from a human donor in good health.

The chain has TRBV4-3 and TRBJ1-2; possibly TRBD1 for D (5 bases). The CDR3 extends over 14 amino acids. CDR1 and CDR2 (germline): LGHNA, YSLEER. V lost 0 bases to trimming and J lost 9 bases, with 14 bases between them. CDR3: CASSQERGWDSYTF. In DNA, the CDR3 is TGCGCCAGCAGCCAAGAGAGGGGTTGGGATAGCTACACCTTC.

Notes on this clone: This same CDR3 is encoded by further DNA sequences in the sample. This chain uses TRBV4-3 with TRBJ2-1; D is uncertain. Germline V gene data show CDR1 as LGHNA and CDR2 as YSLEER. V shed 0 bases and J shed 0 bases, with 6 bases lying between them. The CDR3 is made up of 15 amino acids. CDR3: CASSQDRSSYNEQFF. CDR3 nucleotides: TGCGCCAGCAGCCAAGATCGGTCCTCCTACAATGAGCAGTTCTTC.

The chain combines TRBV30 with TRBJ2-7, with TRBD1 identical over 8 bases. V lost 8 bases to trimming and J lost 4 bases; unmatched junction nucleotides: 7. The CDR3 covers 12 residues. Germline lookup yields CDR1 GTSNPN and CDR2 SVGIG (reference sequence). The CDR3 here is CATGQGRYEQYF. The DNA for the CDR3 is TGTGCCACCGGACAGGGCCGGTACGAGCAGTACTTC.